The 12 T cell receptor beta chains below were found in one sample sequenced in a study of blood T cell repertoires in COVID-19. The protocol was immunoSEQ multiplex PCR, while the TCRdb copy is restricted to in-frame clones and leaves out a portion. The top ten hold 0.95% to 1.5% of the sample, which has a few hundred thousand clones, roughly nine tenths seen once. Source material: PBMCs or T cells enriched from blood (not recorded which). All receptors derive from a human donor in a cohort exposed to, infected with or recovered from COVID-19 (not recorded which). The donor label of this sample is uncertain.

The chain links TRBV15 to TRBJ1-1; TRBD1 is a possible D gene (5 bases). This CDR3 region has 13 residues. Germline CDR1 and CDR2: LNHNV and YYDKDF (reference sequence). V lost 3 bases and J lost 5, with 10 bases in between. CDR3 DNA: TGTGCCACCAGCAGTAGACGGGGGACTGAAGCTTTCTTT. Its protein product is CATSSRRGTEAFF.

The chain uses TRBV5-1 and TRBJ1-2, with 7 nucleotides matching TRBD1. The CDR3 totals 14 residues. Trimming removed 0 bases from V and 4 bases from J; junction bases left unmatched: 3. CDR1 is SGHRS and CDR2 is YFSETQ in the germline V gene. The CDR3 region is CASSLEAGGYGYTF. The CDR3 nucleotides read TGCGCCAGCAGCTTGGAAGCAGGGGGCTATGGCTACACCTTC. Variable domain in full (rest from reference TRBV5-1 and TRBJ1-2): KAGVTQTPRYLIKTRGQQVTLSCSPISGHRSVSWYQQTPGQGLQFLFEYFSETQRNKGNFPGRFSGRQFSNSRSEMNVSTLELGDSALYLCASSLEAGGYGYTFGSGTRLTVV.

This clone turned up a few times. The V gene is TRBV14, the J gene TRBJ1-1; D perhaps matches TRBD1 (5 bases). CDR1 is SGHDN and CDR2 is FVKESK in the germline V gene. CDR3 length: 15 amino acids. Deletions cut 1 base from V and 1 base from J, with 10 bases between. The CDR3 loop is CASSQGTRRNTEAFF. CDR3 in DNA: TGTGCCAGCAGCCAAGGGACACGACGGAACACTGAAGCTTTCTTT. Full variable domain (outside the CDR3, taken from reference TRBV14 and TRBJ1-1): EAGVTQFPSHSVIEKGQTVTLRCDPISGHDNLYWYRRVMGKEIKFLLHFVKESKQDESGMPNNRFLAERTGGTYSTLKVQPAELEDSGVYFCASSQGTRRNTEAFFGQGTRLTVV.

This chain joins TRBV19 and TRBJ2-7, with 8 bases lining up with TRBD1. The CDR3 consists of 15 residues. V gave up 3 bases and J gave up 2 bases; unmatched junction bases: 6. Germline loops: CDR1 LNHDA, CDR2 SQIVND (reference sequence). CDR3 region: CASSMRGQGTYEQYF. The CDR3 nucleotides read TGTGCCAGTAGTATGCGTGGACAGGGAACCTACGAGCAGTACTTC.

The chain employs TRBV9 and TRBJ1-3; 7 bases agree with TRBD1. Germline V gene lookup returns CDR1 SGDLS and CDR2 YYNGEE. V was clipped by 0 bases and J by 7 bases; unmatched bases: 10. CDR3 size: 16 residues. DNA for the CDR3: TGTGCCAGCAGCGTAGGACAGGGTGTCCATTCTAACACCATATATTTT. It encodes CASSVGQGVHSNTIYF.

On this clone itself: Mismatch with germline at one junction end may stem from a read error. The rearrangement links TRBV4-1 to TRBJ1-4; 9 bases are a match to TRBD1. The germline gives CDR1 MGHRA, CDR2 YSYEKL. This CDR3 spans 13 amino acids. The CDR3 sequence is CASNQAGQGKLFF. CDR3 sequence (DNA): TGCGCCAGCAACCAAGCGGGACAGGGAAAACTGTTTTTT.

J is TRBJ1-1 and V is TRBV3-1 (or the pseudogene TRBV3-2); D is ambiguous. The V end lost 4 bases, the J end lost 0 bases, and 9 bases lay between the germline ends. The CDR3 consists of 14 residues. The germline gives CDR1 LGHDT, CDR2 YNNKEL (reference sequence). The CDR3 sequence: CASSRSQMNTEAFF. As DNA, the CDR3 is TGTGCCAGCAGCCGGTCACAGATGAACACTGAAGCTTTCTTT.

V gene TRBV25-1 combines with J gene TRBJ1-5, with D unclear. CDR3 length: 14 amino acids. Germline CDR1 MGHDK, CDR2 SYGVNS. Trimming took off 5 bases at V and 0 bases at J, with 8 bases between the two ends. The CDR3 DNA follows: TGTGCCAGCAGTAGCGGGGATAGCAATCAGCCCCAGCATTTT. Amino acids: CASSSGDSNQPQHF.

The rearrangement joins TRBV18 to TRBJ1-2, with TRBD1 matching 8 bases. This CDR3 region has 14 residues. Germline loops: CDR1 KGHSH, CDR2 LQKENI. The ends lost 2 bases at V and 8 bases at J; junction bases unmatched: 7. CDR3 bases: TGTGCCAGCTCACCAATCCCGTCAGGGGGCGGCTACACCTTC. Translation gives CASSPIPSGGGYTF.

The chain has TRBV7-9 and TRBJ1-4; TRBD1 might be the D (5 bases). The V gene lost 5 bases and the J gene lost 8 bases, with 12 bases spanning the gap. CDR1 and CDR2 from the germline V gene are SEHNR and FQNEAQ (reference sequence). The CDR3 extends over 13 amino acids. The CDR3 DNA is TGTGCCAGCAGCCCGGGGGTCAGGGAAAAACTGTTTTTT. Protein: CASSPGVREKLFF.

CDR3 nucleotides: TGTGCCAGCAGCCTCCCTAGCCGGCTGTCCTACGAGCAGTACTTC. Protein product: CASSLPSRLSYEQYF. J is TRBJ2-7 and V is TRBV6-2 or TRBV6-3; D perhaps matches TRBD2 (5 bases). The CDR3 is 15 residues long. Germline CDR1 MNHEY, CDR2 SVGEGT. Trimming removed 6 bases at V and 1 base at J, with 16 bases between.

The chain recombines TRBV27 with TRBJ2-7, with D unresolved. CDR1 and CDR2 from the germline V gene are MNHEY and SMNVEV (reference sequence). The CDR3 length is 15 residues. Trimming shortened V by 2 bases and J by 0 bases, and 11 bases separated the two germline ends. DNA for the CDR3: TGTGCCAGCAGTTTAGGCAGATTCAGCTCCTACGAGCAGTACTTC. Amino acid sequence: CASSLGRFSSYEQYF.